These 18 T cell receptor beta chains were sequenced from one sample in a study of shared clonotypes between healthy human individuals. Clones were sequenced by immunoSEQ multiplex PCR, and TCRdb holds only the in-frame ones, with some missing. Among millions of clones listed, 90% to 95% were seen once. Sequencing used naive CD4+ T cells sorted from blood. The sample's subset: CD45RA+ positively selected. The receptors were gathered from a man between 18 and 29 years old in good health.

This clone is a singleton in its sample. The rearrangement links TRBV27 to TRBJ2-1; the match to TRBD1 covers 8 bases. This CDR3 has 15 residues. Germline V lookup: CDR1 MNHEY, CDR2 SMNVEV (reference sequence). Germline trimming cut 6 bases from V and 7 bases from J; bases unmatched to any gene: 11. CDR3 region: CASSQQGERWNEQFF. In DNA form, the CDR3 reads TGTGCCAGCAGCCAACAGGGGGAAAGGTGGAATGAGCAGTTCTTC.

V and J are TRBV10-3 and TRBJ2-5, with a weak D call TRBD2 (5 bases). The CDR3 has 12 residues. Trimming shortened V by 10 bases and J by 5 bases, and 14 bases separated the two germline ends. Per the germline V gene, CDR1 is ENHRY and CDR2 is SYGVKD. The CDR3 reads CATRGDLETQYF. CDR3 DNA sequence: TGTGCCACCCGGGGAGATCTGGAGACCCAGTACTTC.

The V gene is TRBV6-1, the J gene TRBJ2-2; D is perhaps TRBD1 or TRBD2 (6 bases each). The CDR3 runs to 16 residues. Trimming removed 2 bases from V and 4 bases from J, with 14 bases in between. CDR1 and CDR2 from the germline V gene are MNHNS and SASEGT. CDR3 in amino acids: CASSELGGAITGELFF. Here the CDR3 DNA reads TGTGCCAGCAGTGAATTGGGGGGCGCGATCACCGGGGAGCTGTTTTTT.

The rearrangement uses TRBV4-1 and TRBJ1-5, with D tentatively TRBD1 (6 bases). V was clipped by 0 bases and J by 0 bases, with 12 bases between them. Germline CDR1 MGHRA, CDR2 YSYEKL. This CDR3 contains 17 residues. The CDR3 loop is CASSQEGGAGSNQPQHF. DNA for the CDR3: TGCGCCAGCAGCCAAGAGGGGGGGGCGGGTAGCAATCAGCCCCAGCATTTT.

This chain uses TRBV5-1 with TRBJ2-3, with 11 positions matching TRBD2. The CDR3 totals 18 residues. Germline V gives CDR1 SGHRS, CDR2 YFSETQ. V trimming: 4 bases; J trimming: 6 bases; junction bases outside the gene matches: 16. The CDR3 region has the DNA TGCGCCAGCAGCGTGGACCTAGCGGGAGGCCTCGGGGCGGATACGCAGTATTTT. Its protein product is CASSVDLAGGLGADTQYF.

CDR3 loop: CASSEDRYEQYF. CDR3 coding DNA: TGCGCCAGCAGTGAGGACCGGTACGAGCAGTACTTC. The chain couples TRBV10-1 to TRBJ2-7; D is unresolved. The germline V and J ends were trimmed by 2 bases and 4 bases, with 6 bases remaining between them. Germline V lookup: CDR1 WNHNN, CDR2 SYGVQD (reference sequence). This CDR3 comprises 12 residues.

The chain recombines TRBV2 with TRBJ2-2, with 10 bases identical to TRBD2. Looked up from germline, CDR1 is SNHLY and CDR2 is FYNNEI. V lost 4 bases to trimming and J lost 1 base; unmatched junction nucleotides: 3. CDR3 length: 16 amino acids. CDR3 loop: CASSVLAGKNTGELFF. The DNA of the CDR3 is TGTGCCAGCAGTGTACTAGCGGGGAAGAACACCGGGGAGCTGTTTTTT.

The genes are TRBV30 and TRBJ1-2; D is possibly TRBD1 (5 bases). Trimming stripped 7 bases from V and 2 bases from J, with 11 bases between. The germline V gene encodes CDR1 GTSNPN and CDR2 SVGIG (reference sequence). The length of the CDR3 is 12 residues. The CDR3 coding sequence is TGTGCCTCGAAGGGGCTGAACTATGGCTACACCTTC. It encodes CASKGLNYGYTF.

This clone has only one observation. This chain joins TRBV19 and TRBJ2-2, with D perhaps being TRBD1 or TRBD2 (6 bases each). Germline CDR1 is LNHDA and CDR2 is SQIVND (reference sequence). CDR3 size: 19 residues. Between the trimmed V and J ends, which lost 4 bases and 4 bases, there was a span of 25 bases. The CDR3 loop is CASSTSPGHPDGSTGELFF. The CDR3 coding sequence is TGTGCCAGTAGTACAAGTCCGGGACACCCTGACGGGAGCACCGGGGAGCTGTTTTTT.

CDR3 DNA sequence: TGTGCCAGCAGCCGAAACGGTGAAGTAGGTGAGGAGACCCAGTACTTC. Its translation is CASSRNGEVGEETQYF. The chain couples TRBV5-6 to TRBJ2-5; D not resolved. V was cut by 4 bases and J by 5 bases, with 21 bases left in between. Germline values: CDR1 SGHDT, CDR2 YYEEEE. The CDR3 runs 16 residues.

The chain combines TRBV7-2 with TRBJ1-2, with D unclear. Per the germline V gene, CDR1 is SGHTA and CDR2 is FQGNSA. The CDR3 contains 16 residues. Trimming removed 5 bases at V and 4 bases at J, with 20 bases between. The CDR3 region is CASSPQGPGSGYGYTF. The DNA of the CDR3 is TGTGCCAGCAGCCCCCAAGGTCCGGGGTCTGGCTATGGCTACACCTTC.

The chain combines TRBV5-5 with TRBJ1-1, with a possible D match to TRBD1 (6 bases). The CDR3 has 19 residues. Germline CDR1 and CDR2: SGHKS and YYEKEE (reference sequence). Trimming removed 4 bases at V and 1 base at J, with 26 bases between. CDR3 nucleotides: TGTGCCAGCAGCCCATCCTCGGGAGCAGGGGCAGTCAAGAACACTGAAGCTTTCTTT. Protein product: CASSPSSGAGAVKNTEAFF.

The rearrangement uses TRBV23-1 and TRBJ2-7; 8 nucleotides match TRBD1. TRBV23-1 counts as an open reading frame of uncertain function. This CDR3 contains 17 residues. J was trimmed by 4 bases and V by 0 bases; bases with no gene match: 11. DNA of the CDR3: TGCGCCAGCAGTCAATCTATAATGGACAGGGAGATGTACGAGCAGTACTTC. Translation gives CASSQSIMDREMYEQYF.

CDR3 amino acids: CASSPGGDTRNEQFF. The DNA of the CDR3 is TGTGCCAGCAGCCCGGGCGGGGATACAAGAAATGAGCAGTTCTTC. The V and J genes are TRBV11-3 and TRBJ2-1; D perhaps matches TRBD2 (6 bases). CDR1 SGHNT and CDR2 YENEEA come from the germline V gene. The CDR3 spans 15 residues. The V and J ends lost 5 bases and 7 bases respectively, with 18 bases between them.

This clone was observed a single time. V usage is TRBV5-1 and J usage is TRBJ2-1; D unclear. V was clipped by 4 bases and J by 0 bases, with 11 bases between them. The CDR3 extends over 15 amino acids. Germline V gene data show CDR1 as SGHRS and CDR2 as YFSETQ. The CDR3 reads CASSASLGSYNEQFF. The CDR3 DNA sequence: TGCGCCAGCAGCGCTTCCTTGGGCTCCTACAATGAGCAGTTCTTC.

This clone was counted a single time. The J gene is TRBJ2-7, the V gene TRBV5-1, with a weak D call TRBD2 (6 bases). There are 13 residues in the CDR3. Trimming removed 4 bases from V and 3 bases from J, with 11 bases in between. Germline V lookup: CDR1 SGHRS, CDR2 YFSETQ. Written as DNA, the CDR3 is TGCGCCAGCAGCAGGGTCGGGGGCTACGAGCAGTACTTC. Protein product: CASSRVGGYEQYF.

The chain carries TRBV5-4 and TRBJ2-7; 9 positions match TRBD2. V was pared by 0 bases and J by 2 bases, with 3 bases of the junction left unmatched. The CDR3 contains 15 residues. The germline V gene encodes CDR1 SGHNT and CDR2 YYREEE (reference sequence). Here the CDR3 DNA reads TGTGCCAGCAGCTTGGGACTAGCGGTTACCTACGAGCAGTACTTC. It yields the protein CASSLGLAVTYEQYF.

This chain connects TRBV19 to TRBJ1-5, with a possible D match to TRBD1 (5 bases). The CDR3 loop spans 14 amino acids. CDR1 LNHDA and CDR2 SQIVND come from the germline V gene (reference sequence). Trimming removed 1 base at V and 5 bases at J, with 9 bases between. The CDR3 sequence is CASSIAPGHQPQHF. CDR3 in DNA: TGTGCCAGTAGTATAGCCCCAGGGCATCAGCCCCAGCATTTT.